The present T cell receptor (beta chain) was sequenced within a study of molecular identifiers for immune sequencing clone quantification. Study-level results: Whereas naive cells kept under 1% of molecules in clones above 20 RNA copies, such clones held over 99% in effectors.

Library preparation followed earlier protocols using designated TCR primers. TCRdb re-called the PCR reads with MiXCR, one entry per CDR3 protein. The sample includes 460,000 or so distinct CDR3 sequences, around 21% of them seen just once. The CD8+CD4-CCR7+CD45RA+ phenotype defined the sorted naive CD8 T cells. Remarks on this clonotype: Its target is not known.

CDR1 is SEHNR and CDR2 is FQNEAQ in the germline V gene (reference sequence). V was shortened by 5 bases and J by 2 bases, with 22 bases between the two germline ends. CDR3 length: 17 amino acids. The chain combines TRBV7-9 with TRBJ2-7, with a possible D match to TRBD1 (6 bases). The clonotype originates from a human donor in good health. Some libraries in this study had Jurkat cell RNA spiked in. Sequencing used naive CD8+ T cells from blood, with Jurkat cell RNA spiked in. As to subset: FACS-sorted CD8+CD4-CCR7+CD45RA+ naive T cells. The CDR3 DNA is TGTGCCAGCAGCCCCCCCCCGGACAGCTTCCACCCCTACGAGCAGTACTTC. It yields the protein CASSPPPDSFHPYEQYF.